These 30 T cell receptor beta chains came from one sample sequenced in a study. TCRdb re-called the RT-PCR reads through MiXCR, storing one row per CDR3 protein. The sample shows approximately 720,000 distinct CDR3 sequences, about 14% of them seen only once. The source material was memory CD4+ T cells from blood. Receptors were obtained from a female donor in good health, serving as a healthy control.

This clonotype was detected many times. The rearrangement links TRBV20-1 to TRBJ1-5; 11 nucleotides match TRBD1. Germline loops: CDR1 DFQATT, CDR2 SNEGSKA (reference sequence). The trim removed 2 bases at V and 6 bases at J, leaving 9 bases unmatched. The CDR3 contains 16 residues. The CDR3 region is CSARLAGTGGGQPQHF. In nucleotides, the CDR3 is TGCAGTGCTAGACTCGCCGGGACAGGGGGAGGTCAGCCCCAGCATTTT.

Points on this clonotype: A much more abundant neighbour one base away suggests this may be a read error. The chain uses TRBV5-1 and TRBJ2-7, with D tentatively TRBD2 (6 bases). The V and J ends lost 3 bases and 1 base respectively, with 14 bases between them. The CDR3 runs to 15 residues. CDR1 is SGHRS, CDR2 YFSETQ, per germline. CDR3 sequence (DNA): TGCGCCAGCAGCTCTTCGGGACTTTGGTCCTACGAGCAGTACTTC. Its protein product is CASSSSGLWSYEQYF.

In its sample, this clonotype was seen once. The J gene is TRBJ1-1, the V gene TRBV5-1; 9 bases fit TRBD1. The CDR3 is 17 amino acids. The germline V gene encodes CDR1 SGHRS and CDR2 YFSETQ. V lost 1 base and J lost 5; bases outside the gene matches: 12. CDR3 residues: CASSLLQGAVVETEAFF. DNA for the CDR3: TGCGCCAGCAGCTTGCTACAGGGGGCGGTGGTTGAGACTGAAGCTTTCTTT. The variable domain in full, completed from reference TRBV5-1 and TRBJ1-1, reads KAGVTQTPRYLIKTRGQQVTLSCSPISGHRSVSWYQQTPGQGLQFLFEYFSETQRNKGNFPGRFSGRQFSNSRSEMNVSTLELGDSALYLCASSLLQGAVVETEAFFGQGTRLTVV.

This clonotype occurred many times. The rearrangement joins TRBV7-3 to TRBJ2-2; D remains unclear. Germline V gives CDR1 SGHTA, CDR2 FQGTGA. This CDR3 has 14 amino acids. V was trimmed by 2 bases and J by 7 bases, leaving 11 bases between them. This CDR3 reads CASSLSTLSGELFF. The CDR3 bases are TGTGCCAGCAGCTTATCTACGCTCAGCGGGGAGCTGTTTTTT.

Only a few counts were recorded for this clonotype. The V gene is TRBV20-1, the J gene TRBJ1-5, with 7 nucleotides matching TRBD1. Germline V gene lookup returns CDR1 DFQATT and CDR2 SNEGSKA (reference sequence). CDR3 length: 15 residues. V lost 2 bases and J lost 6; bases outside the gene matches: 10. The CDR3 DNA follows: TGCAGTGCTAGACGGTCGGGACAGTTGAGTCAGCCCCAGCATTTT. The encoded protein is CSARRSGQLSQPQHF.

This clonotype was seen a few times. V gene TRBV20-1 combines with J gene TRBJ2-3, with D hard to call. Germline CDR1 is DFQATT and CDR2 is SNEGSKA (reference sequence). Trimming took 0 bases from V and 1 from J, leaving 5 bases between them. The CDR3 spans 13 residues. CDR3 protein: CSARDVGTDTQYF. CDR3 DNA: TGCAGTGCTAGAGATGTGGGCACAGATACGCAGTATTTT.

This clonotype was seen only a few times. The chain couples TRBV20-1 to TRBJ1-1; TRBD1 aligns across 9 bases. The J segment lost 5 bases and the V segment lost 5 bases, leaving 6 bases of the junction unmatched. This CDR3 region has 13 residues. Looked up from germline, CDR1 is DFQATT and CDR2 is SNEGSKA (reference sequence). The CDR3 sequence is CSAWDRARTEAFF. In DNA form, the CDR3 reads TGCAGTGCTTGGGACAGGGCGAGAACTGAAGCTTTCTTT.

At least ten counts were recorded for this clonotype. V gene TRBV6-6 combines with J gene TRBJ2-7; D is unresolved. The germline V gene encodes CDR1 MNHNY and CDR2 SVGAGI (reference sequence). This CDR3 is 12 amino acids long. The germline V and J ends were trimmed by 5 bases and 3 bases, with 8 bases remaining between them. The chain's CDR3 is CASSKKRYEQYF. Here the CDR3 DNA reads TGTGCCAGCAGTAAAAAGCGCTACGAGCAGTACTTC.

This clonotype was seen at least ten times. The rearrangement links TRBV12-3 or TRBV12-4 to TRBJ1-5; TRBD1 might be the D (5 bases). The CDR3 extends over 13 amino acids. V was trimmed by 2 bases and J by 7 bases, leaving 9 bases between them. CDR3 residues: CASSLQGPQPQHF. The CDR3, as DNA: TGTGCCAGCAGTTTACAGGGTCCCCAGCCCCAGCATTTT.

The chain has TRBV20-1 and TRBJ2-2, with TRBD2 matching 9 bases. The length of the CDR3 is 16 residues. Germline CDR1 DFQATT, CDR2 SNEGSKA (reference sequence). V lost 0 bases, J lost 5 bases, and 7 bases stayed unmatched. This chain's CDR3 is CSARDSLAGPTGELFF. The CDR3 coding sequence is TGCAGTGCTAGAGATAGCCTAGCGGGACCAACCGGGGAGCTGTTTTTT.

This clonotype was seen more than once but under ten times. The chain carries TRBV7-3 and TRBJ1-2; 9 bases fit TRBD1. Germline lookup yields CDR1 SGHTA and CDR2 FQGTGA. The CDR3 is 13 residues long. Trimming took 4 bases from V and 8 from J; bases not matched to a gene: 5. CDR3 in amino acids: CASSSGTGMGYTF. CDR3 nucleotide sequence: TGTGCCAGCAGCTCCGGGACAGGGATGGGCTACACCTTC.

The V gene is TRBV20-1, the J gene TRBJ2-1; possible D gene TRBD1, 6 bases. Trimming left V 3 bases short and J 6 bases short, with 15 bases between. The CDR3 is 14 amino acids. Per the germline V gene, CDR1 is DFQATT and CDR2 is SNEGSKA (reference sequence). In nucleotides, the CDR3 is TGCAGTGCTAGGTTGCAGGGGACGGGCAATGAGCAGTTCTTC. As protein: CSARLQGTGNEQFF.

This clonotype was counted many times. As DNA, the CDR3 is TGCGCCAGCAGCTTGGGGCAACTAGCGGGGACCTACAATGAGCAGTTCTTC. It specifies CASSLGQLAGTYNEQFF. The V gene is TRBV5-1, the J gene TRBJ2-1, with 10 bases that match TRBD2. The CDR3 consists of 17 residues. J was trimmed by 2 bases and V by 0 bases; bases with no gene match: 5. CDR1 is SGHRS, CDR2 YFSETQ, per germline. The variable domain in full, with the rest retrieved from reference TRBV5-1 and TRBJ2-1, is KAGVTQTPRYLIKTRGQQVTLSCSPISGHRSVSWYQQTPGQGLQFLFEYFSETQRNKGNFPGRFSGRQFSNSRSEMNVSTLELGDSALYLCASSLGQLAGTYNEQFFGPGTRLTVL.

The J gene is TRBJ1-2, the V gene TRBV29-1; D gene uncertain. The CDR3 totals 13 residues. Germline CDR1 SQVTM, CDR2 ANQGSEA. With 7 bases removed from V and 4 bases from J, the gap between germline ends came to 16 bases. Here the CDR3 reads CSALTQGGYGYTF. CDR3 nucleotides: TGCAGCGCCCTTACCCAAGGTGGCTATGGCTACACCTTC.

This clonotype was observed a few times. This chain uses TRBV20-1 with TRBJ1-5, with 9 bases aligning to TRBD1. The V gene end was trimmed by 6 bases and the J gene end by 3 bases; junction bases not matched to a gene: 12. Germline CDR1 is DFQATT and CDR2 is SNEGSKA (reference sequence). The CDR3 contains 16 residues. The CDR3 protein is CSAPPQGALPNQPQHF. The CDR3 coding sequence is TGCAGTGCACCACCACAGGGGGCGCTTCCCAATCAGCCCCAGCATTTT.

The J gene is TRBJ2-3, the V gene TRBV12-3 or TRBV12-4; TRBD2 agrees at 9 bases. The CDR3 contains 14 residues. V was pared by 5 bases and J by 7 bases, with 7 bases of the junction left unmatched. The CDR3 bases are TGTGCCAGCAGTCCCGGGACTAGCTCAAATACGCAGTATTTT. Residues: CASSPGTSSNTQYF.

This clonotype was detected a few times. V is TRBV19 and J is TRBJ2-5; D is unclear. The CDR3 totals 15 residues. Trimming cost V 3 bases and J 5 bases, with 16 bases left between them. Germline-derived CDR1 and CDR2 are LNHDA and SQIVND (reference sequence). CDR3 DNA: TGTGCCAGTAGTATCAGTCTCTCCACTCCGGAGACCCAGTACTTC. Amino acids: CASSISLSTPETQYF.

The chain uses TRBV20-1 and TRBJ2-3; D call uncertain. With 0 bases removed from V and 5 bases from J, the gap between germline ends came to 12 bases. This CDR3 region has 14 residues. Germline values: CDR1 DFQATT, CDR2 SNEGSKA (reference sequence). CDR3 sequence: CSARDPFRVDTQYF. DNA of the CDR3: TGCAGTGCTAGAGATCCTTTTCGAGTAGATACGCAGTATTTT.

The chain is built from TRBV20-1 and TRBJ1-1; D gene ambiguous. Trimming removed 1 base at V and 1 base at J, with 10 bases between. Germline CDR1 reads DFQATT; CDR2 reads SNEGSKA (reference sequence). This CDR3 comprises 14 residues. This CDR3 reads CSARGSTPNTEAFF. The CDR3 coding sequence is TGCAGTGCTAGAGGGTCCACCCCGAACACTGAAGCTTTCTTT.

There are a few counts of this clonotype. The J gene is TRBJ1-3, the V gene TRBV28; D ambiguous. CDR3 length: 12 residues. The ends were cut back, 5 bases at V and 8 bases at J, with 10 bases in the middle. The germline V gene has CDR1 MDHEN and CDR2 SYDVKM. The CDR3 spells CASSPPDYTIYF. DNA of the CDR3: TGTGCCAGCAGTCCGCCGGACTACACCATATATTTT.

The J gene is TRBJ2-1, the V gene TRBV5-1; D perhaps matches TRBD2 (5 bases). V dropped 3 bases and J dropped 2 bases, with 12 bases sitting between them. Germline V gene lookup returns CDR1 SGHRS and CDR2 YFSETQ. CDR3 length: 15 residues. The CDR3 loop reads CASSWTPETYNEQFF. The CDR3 DNA sequence: TGCGCCAGCAGCTGGACTCCCGAGACCTACAATGAGCAGTTCTTC.

This clonotype was seen a handful of times. This chain connects TRBV20-1 to TRBJ1-5; 8 nucleotides align to TRBD1. Looked up from germline, CDR1 is DFQATT and CDR2 is SNEGSKA (reference sequence). Germline trimming cut 5 bases from V and 1 base from J; bases unmatched to any gene: 4. The CDR3 totals 14 residues. The CDR3 DNA follows: TGCAGTGCTTACAGGGGGGGGAGCAATCAGCCCCAGCATTTT. Amino acid sequence: CSAYRGGSNQPQHF.

Worth noting for this clonotype: The junction does not match germline at one end; this may be a read error. The rearrangement uses TRBV12-3 or TRBV12-4 and TRBJ1-1, with a possible D match to TRBD1 (5 bases). The CDR3 is 11 residues long. Written as DNA, the CDR3 is TGTGCCAGCAGTTTGGGACCCGCTACGAACTTT. It encodes CASSLGPATNF.

This clonotype was recorded a few times. The chain carries TRBV20-1 and TRBJ1-2; the D gene is possibly TRBD1 (6 bases). Germline CDR1 is DFQATT and CDR2 is SNEGSKA (reference sequence). This CDR3 is 13 amino acids long. V dropped 4 bases and J dropped 2 bases, with 11 bases sitting between them. CDR3: CSATRRGNYGYTF. The CDR3 region has the DNA TGCAGTGCTACACGGAGGGGGAACTATGGCTACACCTTC.

This clonotype has ten or more counts. The rearrangement joins TRBV6-5 to TRBJ1-4; TRBD1 matches at 9 bases. Germline CDR1 is MNHEY and CDR2 is SVGAGI. Trimming cost V 5 bases and J 6 bases; bases outside gene matches: 4. The CDR3 runs to 14 residues. In DNA form, the CDR3 reads TGTGCCAGCAGTGAAACAGGGGGCGATGAAAAACTGTTTTTT. Translated, it gives CASSETGGDEKLFF.

J is TRBJ2-1 and V is TRBV7-9; D tentatively fits TRBD1 or TRBD2 (6 bases each). The CDR3 contains 17 residues. Between the trimmed V and J ends, which lost 0 bases and 0 bases, there was a span of 12 bases. CDR1 and CDR2 from the germline V gene are SEHNR and FQNEAQ (reference sequence). This chain's CDR3 is CASSLAGGGSSYNEQFF. Here the CDR3 DNA reads TGTGCCAGCAGCTTAGCAGGAGGGGGAAGCTCCTACAATGAGCAGTTCTTC.

This clonotype has only a few counts. The gene calls are TRBV7-9 and TRBJ1-2, with a tentative D call TRBD1 (5 bases). The CDR3 covers 19 residues. V shed 5 bases and J shed 2 bases, with 27 bases lying between them. Per germline, CDR1 SEHNR and CDR2 FQNEAQ (reference sequence). The CDR3 DNA is TGTGCCAGCAGCCCAGATCGGGACCCACGCGGGGGTATAAACTATGGCTACACCTTC. Encoded protein: CASSPDRDPRGGINYGYTF.

There are many counts of this clonotype. The rearrangement joins TRBV6-5 to TRBJ2-1; 9 bases are shared with TRBD2. V lost 2 bases, J lost 14 bases, and 4 bases stayed unmatched. CDR3 length equals 12 residues. The germline gives CDR1 MNHEY, CDR2 SVGAGI. The CDR3 loop is CASSYLAGYEFF. The CDR3 nucleotides read TGTGCCAGCAGTTACCTAGCGGGATACGAGTTCTTC.

This clonotype has a count of ten or more. The rearrangement uses TRBV7-2 and TRBJ1-2; D is ambiguous. This CDR3 has 13 amino acids. Germline V gene lookup returns CDR1 SGHTA and CDR2 FQGNSA. V lost 4 bases and J lost 2, with 8 bases in between. CDR3 nucleotides: TGTGCCAGCAGCTACGACCTAAACTATGGCTACACCTTC. Translation gives CASSYDLNYGYTF.

The sample holds many counts of this clonotype. The chain couples TRBV20-1 to TRBJ2-1; D not resolved. Trimming took off 3 bases at V and 7 bases at J, with 7 bases between the two ends. The V gene's germline CDR1 is DFQATT and CDR2 SNEGSKA (reference sequence). This CDR3 comprises 11 residues. CDR3 sequence reads: CSASRRNEQFF. CDR3 sequence (DNA): TGCAGTGCTAGTCGTAGAAATGAGCAGTTCTTC.